Below, one T cell receptor beta chain is given with its context. The data were obtained in a study of cytomegalovirus exposure and HLA in healthy donors. A multiplex PCR was run with 60 Vbeta primers and 13 Jbeta primers. Produced via immunoSEQ multiplex PCR; TCRdb's table is partial and in-frame only. The table records approximately 91,000 clones, roughly 60% of them present only once. V lost 2 bases, J lost 0 bases, and 8 bases lay in between. There are 14 residues in the CDR3. Looked up from germline, CDR1 is MNHEY and CDR2 is SVGAGI. The clonotype was recovered from a human donor in good health. The chain combines TRBV6-5 with TRBJ2-7, with D unresolved. Specimen: PBMCs. CDR3 sequence (DNA): TGTGCCAGCAGTTACCAGTTTCTCTCCTACGAGCAGTACTTC. It encodes CASSYQFLSYEQYF.